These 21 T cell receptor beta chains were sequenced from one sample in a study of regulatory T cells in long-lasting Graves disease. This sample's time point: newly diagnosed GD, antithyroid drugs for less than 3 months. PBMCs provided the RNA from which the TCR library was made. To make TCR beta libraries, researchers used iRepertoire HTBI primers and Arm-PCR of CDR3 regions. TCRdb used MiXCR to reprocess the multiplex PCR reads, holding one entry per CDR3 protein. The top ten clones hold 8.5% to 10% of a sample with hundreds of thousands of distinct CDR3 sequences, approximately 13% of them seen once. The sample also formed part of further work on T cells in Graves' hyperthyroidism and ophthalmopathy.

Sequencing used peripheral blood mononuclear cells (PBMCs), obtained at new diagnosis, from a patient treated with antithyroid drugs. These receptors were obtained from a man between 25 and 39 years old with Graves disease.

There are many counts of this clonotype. The CDR3 is CSVGEARYEQYF. The CDR3 nucleotides are TGCAGCGTTGGAGAAGCGCGGTACGAGCAGTACTTC. The chain carries TRBV29-1 and TRBJ2-7; unclear D gene. Germline V lookup: CDR1 SQVTM, CDR2 ANQGSEA. Trimming removed 4 bases from V and 4 bases from J, with 11 bases in between. The CDR3 extends over 12 amino acids.

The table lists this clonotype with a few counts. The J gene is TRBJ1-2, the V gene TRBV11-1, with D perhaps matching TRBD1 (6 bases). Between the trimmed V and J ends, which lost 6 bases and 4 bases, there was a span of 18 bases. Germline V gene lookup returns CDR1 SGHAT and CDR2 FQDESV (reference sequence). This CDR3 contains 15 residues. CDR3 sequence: CASSTQDSSVYGYTF. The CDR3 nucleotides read TGTGCCAGCAGTACGCAGGACAGTTCAGTCTATGGCTACACCTTC.

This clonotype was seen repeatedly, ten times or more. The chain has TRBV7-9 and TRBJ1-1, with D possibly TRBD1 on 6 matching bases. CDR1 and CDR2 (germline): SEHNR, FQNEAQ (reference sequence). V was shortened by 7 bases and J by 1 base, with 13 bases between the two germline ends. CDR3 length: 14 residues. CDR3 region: CASTPQGKNTEAFF. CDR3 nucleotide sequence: TGTGCCAGCACCCCCCAGGGGAAGAACACTGAAGCTTTCTTT.

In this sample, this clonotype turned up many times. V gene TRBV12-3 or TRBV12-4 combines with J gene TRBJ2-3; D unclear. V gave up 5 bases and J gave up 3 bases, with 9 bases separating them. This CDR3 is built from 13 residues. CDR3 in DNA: TGTGCCAGCAGTCCCCCTCGTACAGATACGCAGTATTTT. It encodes CASSPPRTDTQYF.

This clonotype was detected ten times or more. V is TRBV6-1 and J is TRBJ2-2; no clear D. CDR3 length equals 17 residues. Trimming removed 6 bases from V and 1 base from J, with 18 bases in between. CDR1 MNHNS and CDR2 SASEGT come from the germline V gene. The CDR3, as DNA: TGTGCCAGCAGCCCAGAAAGGGCTATCTTGAACACCGGGGAGCTGTTTTTT. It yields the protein CASSPERAILNTGELFF.

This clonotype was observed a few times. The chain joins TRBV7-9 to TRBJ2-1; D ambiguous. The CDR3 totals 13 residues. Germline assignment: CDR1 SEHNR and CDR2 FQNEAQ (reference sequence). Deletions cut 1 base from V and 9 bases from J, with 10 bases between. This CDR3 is CASSLELVSEQFF. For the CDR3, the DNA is TGTGCCAGCAGCTTAGAATTGGTGAGTGAGCAGTTCTTC.

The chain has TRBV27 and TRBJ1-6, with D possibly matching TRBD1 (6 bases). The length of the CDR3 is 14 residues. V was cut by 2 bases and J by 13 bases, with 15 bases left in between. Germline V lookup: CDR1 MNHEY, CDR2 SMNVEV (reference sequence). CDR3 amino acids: CASSLMGADRPLHF. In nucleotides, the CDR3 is TGTGCCAGCAGTTTAATGGGGGCAGACCGGCCCCTCCACTTT.

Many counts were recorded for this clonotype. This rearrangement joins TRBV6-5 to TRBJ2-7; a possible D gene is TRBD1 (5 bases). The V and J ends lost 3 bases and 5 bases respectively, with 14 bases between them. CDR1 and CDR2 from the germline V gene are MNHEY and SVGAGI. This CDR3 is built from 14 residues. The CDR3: CASSYQGIRDEQYF. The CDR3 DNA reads TGTGCCAGCAGTTATCAGGGCATCCGTGACGAGCAGTACTTC.

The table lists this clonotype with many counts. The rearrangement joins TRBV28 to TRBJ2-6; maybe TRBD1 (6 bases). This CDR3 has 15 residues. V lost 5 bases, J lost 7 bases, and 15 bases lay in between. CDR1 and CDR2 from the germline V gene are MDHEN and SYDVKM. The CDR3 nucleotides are TGTGCCAGCAGTCGACAGGTCTCTAGAGCCAACGTCCTGACTTTC. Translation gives CASSRQVSRANVLTF. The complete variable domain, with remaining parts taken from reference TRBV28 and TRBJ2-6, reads DVKVTQSSRYLVKRTGEKVFLECVQDMDHENMFWYRQDPGLGLRLIYFSYDVKMKEKGDIPEGYSVSREKKERFSLILESASTNQTSMYLCASSRQVSRANVLTFGAGSRLTVL.

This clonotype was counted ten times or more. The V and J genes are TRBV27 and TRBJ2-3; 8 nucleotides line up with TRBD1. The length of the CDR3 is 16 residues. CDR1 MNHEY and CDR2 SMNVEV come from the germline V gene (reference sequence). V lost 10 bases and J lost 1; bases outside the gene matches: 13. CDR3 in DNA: TGTGCCAACTTTAAGGCCTCGACAGGGGGCACAGATACGCAGTATTTT. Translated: CANFKASTGGTDTQYF.

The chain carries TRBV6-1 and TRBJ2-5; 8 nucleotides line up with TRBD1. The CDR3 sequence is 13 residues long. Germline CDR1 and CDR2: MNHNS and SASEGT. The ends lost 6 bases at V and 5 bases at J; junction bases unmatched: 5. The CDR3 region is CASRLDRAETQYF. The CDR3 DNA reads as TGTGCCAGCAGACTGGACAGGGCTGAGACCCAGTACTTC.

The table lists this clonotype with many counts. CDR3: CASSLDGRSPDTQYF. Here the CDR3 DNA reads TGCGCCAGCAGCTTGGACGGGAGGTCCCCAGATACGCAGTATTTT. The chain has TRBV5-1 and TRBJ2-3, with 7 positions matching TRBD2. Germline assignment: CDR1 SGHRS and CDR2 YFSETQ. The CDR3 extends over 15 amino acids. V gave up 0 bases and J gave up 4 bases; unmatched junction bases: 5.

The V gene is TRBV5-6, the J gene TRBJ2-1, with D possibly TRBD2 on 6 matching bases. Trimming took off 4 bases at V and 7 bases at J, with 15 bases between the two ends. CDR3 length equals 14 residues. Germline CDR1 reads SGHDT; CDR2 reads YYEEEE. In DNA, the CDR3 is TGTGCCAGCAGCGTCCTCGGGGGTGGGAATGAGCAGTTCTTC. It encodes CASSVLGGGNEQFF.

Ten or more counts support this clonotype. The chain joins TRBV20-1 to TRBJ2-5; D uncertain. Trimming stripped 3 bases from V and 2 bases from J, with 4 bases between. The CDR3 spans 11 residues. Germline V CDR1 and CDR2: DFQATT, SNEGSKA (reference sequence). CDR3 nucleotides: TGCAGTGCTAGGCTACAAGAGACCCAGTACTTC. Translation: CSARLQETQYF.

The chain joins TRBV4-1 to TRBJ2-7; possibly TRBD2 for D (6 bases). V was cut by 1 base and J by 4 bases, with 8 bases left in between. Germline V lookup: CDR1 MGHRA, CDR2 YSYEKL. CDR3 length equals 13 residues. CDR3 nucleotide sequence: TGCGCCAGCAGCCAAGTCCTAGCGTACGAGCAGTACTTC. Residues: CASSQVLAYEQYF.

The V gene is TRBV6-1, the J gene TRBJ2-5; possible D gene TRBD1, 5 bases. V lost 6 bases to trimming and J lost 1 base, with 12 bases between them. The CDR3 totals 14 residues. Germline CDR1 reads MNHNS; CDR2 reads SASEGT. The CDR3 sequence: CASSPDSPQETQYF. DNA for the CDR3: TGTGCCAGCAGCCCCGACAGCCCCCAAGAGACCCAGTACTTC.

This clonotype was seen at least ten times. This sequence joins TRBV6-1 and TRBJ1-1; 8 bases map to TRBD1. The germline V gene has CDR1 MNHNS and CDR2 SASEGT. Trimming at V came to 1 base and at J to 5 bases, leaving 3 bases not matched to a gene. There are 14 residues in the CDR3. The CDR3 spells CASSEVDRGTEAFF. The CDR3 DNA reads TGTGCCAGCAGTGAAGTTGACAGGGGAACTGAAGCTTTCTTT.

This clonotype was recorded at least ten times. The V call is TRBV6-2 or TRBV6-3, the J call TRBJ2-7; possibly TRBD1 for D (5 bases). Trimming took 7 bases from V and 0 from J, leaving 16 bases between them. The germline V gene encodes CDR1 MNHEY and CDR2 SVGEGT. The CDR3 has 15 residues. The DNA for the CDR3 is TGTGCCAGCACTCCTCAGGGTGGTAGCTCCTACGAGCAGTACTTC. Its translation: CASTPQGGSSYEQYF.

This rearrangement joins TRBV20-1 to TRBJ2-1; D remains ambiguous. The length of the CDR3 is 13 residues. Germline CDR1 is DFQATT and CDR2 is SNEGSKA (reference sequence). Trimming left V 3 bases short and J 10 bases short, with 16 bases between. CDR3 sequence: CSASLTTVDEQFF. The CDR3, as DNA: TGCAGTGCTAGCCTCACCACAGTAGACGAGCAGTTCTTC.

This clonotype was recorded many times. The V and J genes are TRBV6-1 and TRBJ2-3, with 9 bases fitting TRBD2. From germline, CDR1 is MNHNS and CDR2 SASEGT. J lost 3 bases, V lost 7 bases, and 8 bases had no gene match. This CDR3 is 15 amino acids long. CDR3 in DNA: TGTGCCAGCAACCAGGGGGGACTAGCAACAGATACGCAGTATTTT. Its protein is CASNQGGLATDTQYF.

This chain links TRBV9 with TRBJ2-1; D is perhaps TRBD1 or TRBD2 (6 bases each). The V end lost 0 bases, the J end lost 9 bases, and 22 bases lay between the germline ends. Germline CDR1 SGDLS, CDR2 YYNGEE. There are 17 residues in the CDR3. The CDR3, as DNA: TGTGCCAGCAGCGTAGAGAGCAGGAGGGGGGAAAGGGGTGAGCAGTTCTTC. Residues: CASSVESRRGERGEQFF.